This entry is about one TCR beta chain. Its antigen is still unknown. This CDR3 is built from 10 residues. Germline V gene lookup returns CDR1 SQVTM and CDR2 ANQGSEA. V lost 3 bases to trimming and J lost 12 bases, with 9 bases between them. The data belong to a study of STAT3 mutations in large granular lymphocyte leukemia. About the research overall: Roughly half the longitudinally sequenced T-LGLL patients had canonical STAT3 mutations. Study outcomes and limitations: In T-cell large granular lymphocyte leukemia, about half of patients showed multiple immunodominant subclonotypes.

Roughly 41,000 productive templates were obtained per sample on average. Libraries were prepared by immunoSEQ multiplex PCR; TCRdb keeps only in-frame clonotypes and omits some of them. The sample records just over 5,000 clones, 70% to 80% being singletons. What was sequenced was PBMCs. This chain joins TRBV29-1 and TRBJ2-1; D not certain. This TCR came from a human donor with T large granular lymphocyte leukemia. Some clones in this sample may be carry-over from other donors' samples. For the CDR3, the DNA is TGCAGCGTTGATCCCTCGGTGCAGTTCTTC. Translating it yields CSVDPSVQFF.